The clone carrying this T cell receptor beta chain came up a few times. Its antigen is unidentified. Just one base apart from a much larger clone, this may be a read error. These data belong to a study of response to subunit inactivated influenza vaccine. General study findings and limits: The authors suggested that few new T cells are recruited per seasonal influenza vaccination.

This CDR3 has 16 residues. The V gene lost 6 bases and the J gene lost 5 bases, with 22 bases spanning the gap. CDR1 and CDR2 (germline): SGHTA, FQGNSA. MiXCR, run by TCRdb on the RT-PCR reads, gives a single entry per CDR3 protein. The table lists 700,000 to 900,000 distinct CDR3 sequences, 21% of them singletons, with approximately 10% in the top ten. The sample in question was PBMCs from blood, obtained about 5 days after vaccination. The sequence derives from a man aged 50-59 years who received an inactivated influenza vaccine. This rearrangement joins TRBV7-2 to TRBJ2-5, with D possibly TRBD1 on 6 matching bases. As DNA, the CDR3 is TGTGCCAGCAGGGGCGGACAGTCCAAGGTCCACGAGACCCAGTACTTC. Translating it yields CASRGGQSKVHETQYF.